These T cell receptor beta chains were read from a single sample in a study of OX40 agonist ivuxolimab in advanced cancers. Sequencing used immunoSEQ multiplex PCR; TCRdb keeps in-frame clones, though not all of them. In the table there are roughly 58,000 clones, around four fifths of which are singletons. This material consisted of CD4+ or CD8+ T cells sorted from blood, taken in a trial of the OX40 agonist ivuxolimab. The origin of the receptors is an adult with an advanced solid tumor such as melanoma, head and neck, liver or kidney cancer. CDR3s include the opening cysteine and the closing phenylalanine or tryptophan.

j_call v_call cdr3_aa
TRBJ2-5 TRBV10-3 CAIRGAGLDQETQYF
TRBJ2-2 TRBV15 CATRPPGQASGELFF
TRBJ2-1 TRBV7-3 CVSSPANNEQFF
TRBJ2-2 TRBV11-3 CASSIGLADTGELFF
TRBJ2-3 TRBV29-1 CSVHRDRDFGTDTQYF
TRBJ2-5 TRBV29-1 CSVGHQGGETQYF
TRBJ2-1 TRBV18 CASSPGGWGSYNEQFF
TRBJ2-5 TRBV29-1 CSVLAGGETQYF
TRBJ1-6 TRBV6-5 CASSYTGTDSPLHF
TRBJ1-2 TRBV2 CASSERGFGYTF
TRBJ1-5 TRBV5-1 CASSLDGVGQPQHF
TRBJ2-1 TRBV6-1 CASSDPYTRRNEQFF
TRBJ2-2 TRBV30 CAWSPFLRGTGELFF
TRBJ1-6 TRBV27 CASSRTGVGNSPLHF
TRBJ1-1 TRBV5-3 CARSLGTRWGRAFF
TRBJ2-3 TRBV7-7 CASSLAGGGYTQYF
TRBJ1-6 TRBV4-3 CASSLGTVNSPLHF
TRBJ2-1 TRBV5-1 CASSLGPGLAGGGANEQFF
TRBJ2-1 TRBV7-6 CASSSGPHNEQFF
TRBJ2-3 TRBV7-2 CASSRAGGGADTQYF
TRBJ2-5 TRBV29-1 CSVARRLSTGPQETQYF
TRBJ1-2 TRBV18 CASSESKRIDYTF
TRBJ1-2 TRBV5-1 CASSTGILRFPEGYTF
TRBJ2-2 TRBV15 CATRERSRTGLTGELFF
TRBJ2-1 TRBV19 CANSMRLATDEQFF
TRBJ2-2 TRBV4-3 CASSQETSGELFF
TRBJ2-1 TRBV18 CASSPPLADSKNNEQFF
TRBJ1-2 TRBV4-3 CASSQGTDTIYGYTF
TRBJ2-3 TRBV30 CAWSVLEGSLYF
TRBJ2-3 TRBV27 CASWTPGIPDTQYF
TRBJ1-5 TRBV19 CASSVQGEQPQHF
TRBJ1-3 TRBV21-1 CASSKVFRGRSGNTIYF
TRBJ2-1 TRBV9 CASSSTIAGGAYNEQFF
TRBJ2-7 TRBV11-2 CASSQGSSYEQYF
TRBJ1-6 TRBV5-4 CASSLRTGSPLHF
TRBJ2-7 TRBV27 CASSLRASYEQYF
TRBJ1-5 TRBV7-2 CASSLGTGVQPQHF
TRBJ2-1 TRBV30 CAWSWGFSEQFF
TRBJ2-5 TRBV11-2 CASSSLAGGQETQYF
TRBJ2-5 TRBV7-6 CASSLNPREFGTQYF
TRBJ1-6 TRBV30 CAWSVINPGSNSPLHF
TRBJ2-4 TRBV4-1 CASSPGPGRKNIQYF
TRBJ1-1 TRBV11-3 CASSRSEWRDTEAFF
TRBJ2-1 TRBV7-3 CASSGGTGGLYNEQFF
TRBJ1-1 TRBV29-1 CSVRWGRDTEAFF
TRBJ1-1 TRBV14 CASSRIQGVGTEAFF
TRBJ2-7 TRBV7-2 CASTQTSGPYEQYF
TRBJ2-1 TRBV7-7 CASSFYREAYNEQFF
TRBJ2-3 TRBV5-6 CASSYGQGPDTQYF
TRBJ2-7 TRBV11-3 CASSLGGSGHYEQYF
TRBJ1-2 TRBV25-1 CASSVGLGGYTF
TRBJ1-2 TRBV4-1 CASSRQGDGYTF
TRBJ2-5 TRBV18 CASSPLRQAQETQYF
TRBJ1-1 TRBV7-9 CASSLLNTEAFF
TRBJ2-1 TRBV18 CASSPLAGDNEQFF
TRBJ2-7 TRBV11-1 CASGTSGVSYEQYF
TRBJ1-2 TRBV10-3 CAISDDTDYGYTF
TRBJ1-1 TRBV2 CAKNGEYTEAFF